A selection of T cell receptor beta chains follows, all from one sample in a study of monozygotic twins with inflammatory bowel disease. From its re-call of the 5' RACE reads, TCRdb lists each CDR3 protein once, without DNA. The record lists around 100,000 distinct CDR3 sequences, of which the ten most abundant hold approximately 2%. What was sequenced was blood. The source is a human donor with ulcerative colitis or Crohn's disease, or a healthy co-twin of an affected twin (not recorded which). Both conserved end residues are part of each CDR3.

cdr3_length: 12
v_call: TRBV7-2
j_call: TRBJ1-2
cdr3_aa: CASSPSRDGYTF

cdr3_length: 16
v_call: TRBV14
j_call: TRBJ2-1
cdr3_aa: CASSQDLTSGYNEQFF

cdr3_length: 13
v_call: TRBV6-5
j_call: TRBJ1-1
cdr3_aa: CASSYRSRAEAFF

cdr3_length: 16
v_call: TRBV7-8
j_call: TRBJ1-1
cdr3_aa: CASSLSTMGWRTEAFF

cdr3_length: 16
v_call: TRBV18
j_call: TRBJ2-3
cdr3_aa: CASSPQLAGGVTTQYF

cdr3_length: 13
v_call: TRBV20-1
j_call: TRBJ1-2
cdr3_aa: CSAIDNLNYGYTF

cdr3_length: 16
v_call: TRBV20-1
j_call: TRBJ2-7
cdr3_aa: CSARVPGGTFTYEQYF

cdr3_length: 12
v_call: TRBV5-6
j_call: TRBJ2-3
cdr3_aa: CASSLEGDTQYF

cdr3_length: 16
v_call: TRBV9
j_call: TRBJ1-1
cdr3_aa: CASSPRPPGQNTEAFF

cdr3_length: 12
v_call: TRBV19
j_call: TRBJ2-4
cdr3_aa: CASREAPSIQYF

cdr3_length: 14
v_call: TRBV7-8
j_call: TRBJ2-7
cdr3_aa: CASSVTGGNYEQYF

cdr3_length: 15
v_call: TRBV7-2
j_call: TRBJ2-3
cdr3_aa: CASSERGGHADTQYF

cdr3_length: 12
v_call: TRBV29-1
j_call: TRBJ2-7
cdr3_aa: CSVEDRAYEQYF

cdr3_length: 13
v_call: TRBV19
j_call: TRBJ1-1
cdr3_aa: CASSIFLYTEAFF

cdr3_length: 14
v_call: TRBV5-1
j_call: TRBJ2-1
cdr3_aa: CASSLVGGNNEQFF

cdr3_length: 13
v_call: TRBV7-7
j_call: TRBJ2-5
cdr3_aa: CASSFSSGETQYF

cdr3_length: 15
v_call: TRBV7-9
j_call: TRBJ1-4
cdr3_aa: CASSRPGQGSEKLFF

cdr3_length: 18
v_call: TRBV11-2
j_call: TRBJ2-1
cdr3_aa: CASSSSGLAGGPYNEQFF

cdr3_length: 15
v_call: TRBV6-1
j_call: TRBJ2-3
cdr3_aa: CASRTGQVGPDTQYF

cdr3_length: 16
v_call: TRBV29-1
j_call: TRBJ2-2
cdr3_aa: CSVEGVTSGIRGELFF

cdr3_length: 12
v_call: TRBV5-1
j_call: TRBJ1-2
cdr3_aa: CASSSSSYGYTF

cdr3_length: 17
v_call: TRBV27
j_call: TRBJ2-2
cdr3_aa: CASSPSSRGLYTGELFF